This note documents a single T cell receptor beta chain sequence. As yet, its antigen is unknown. A junction end diverges from the germline sequence, so it may reflect a read error. The read terminates 3 residues before the CDR3 end, so the remaining end is supplied by the germline J gene. In the same sample, other DNA sequences code for this CDR3. The data were obtained in a study of T cells in women clearing cervical HPV infection. In the study overall: Cases' blood sampling followed lesion detection by median about 21 weeks (90 to 200). Overall study findings and caveats: Unknown T-cell numbers per sample may underlie the richness differences.

Germline V gives CDR1 SGHVS, CDR2 FQNEAQ. This CDR3 contains 15 residues. Using immunoSEQ multiplex PCR, the repertoire was profiled, and TCRdb retains in-frame clones only, with some absent. The sample's table shows 20,000 to 25,000 clones. MY09/MY11 PCR detected cervical HPV DNA; dot-blot assigned genotypes. The rearrangement links TRBV7-8 to TRBJ1-3; 8 nucleotides line up with TRBD1. The sequenced material came from blood buffy coat. This clonotype was sampled from a woman between 18 and 69 years old with a cervical HPV16 infection that either progressed to CIN3+ or cleared (not recorded which). The CDR3 protein is CASSYRTGTGNTIYF. Incomplete CDR3 DNA: TGTGCCAGCAGCTACCGGACAGGGACGGGAAACACG.